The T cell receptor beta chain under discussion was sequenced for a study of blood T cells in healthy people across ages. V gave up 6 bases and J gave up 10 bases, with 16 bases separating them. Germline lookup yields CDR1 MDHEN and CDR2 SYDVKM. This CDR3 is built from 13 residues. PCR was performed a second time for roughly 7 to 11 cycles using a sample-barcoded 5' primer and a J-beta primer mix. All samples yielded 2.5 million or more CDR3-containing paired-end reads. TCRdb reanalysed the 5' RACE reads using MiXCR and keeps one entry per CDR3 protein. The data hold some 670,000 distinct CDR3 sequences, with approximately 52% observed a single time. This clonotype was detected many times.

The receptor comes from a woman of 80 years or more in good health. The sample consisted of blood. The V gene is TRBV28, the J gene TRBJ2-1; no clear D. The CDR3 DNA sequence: TGTGCCAGCAGAAGTTACCCGGCAGAAGAGCAGTTCTTC. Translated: CASRSYPAEEQFF.